Listed below are T cell receptor beta chains from one sample, sequenced in a study of long-term antiretroviral therapy in people with HIV. The method was immunoSEQ multiplex PCR; TCRdb's version includes in-frame clones alone and lacks a portion of them. The repertoire consists of tens of thousands of clones, with 85% to 90% occurring once and the leading ten covering over 3.5%. The sample consisted of unsorted PBMCs, taken 0.5 years after starting antiretroviral therapy. These receptors were taken from a woman younger than 30 with HIV. The CDR3 runs from the conserved cysteine through the conserved F or W. The order of the fields is V gene, clone size, D gene, J gene, CDR3 DNA, CDR3 protein. The D gene is left open where the match is weak. Clone size appears in some rows only: once, few, many, or a class for an expanded clone.

v_call: TRBV10-3
clone_size: once
d_call: .
j_call: TRBJ2-3
cdr3_nt: TGTGCCATCAGCCCTTTGATAGGGAAGGATACGCAGTATTTT
cdr3_aa: CAISPLIGKDTQYF

v_call: TRBV6-6
clone_size: .
d_call: .
j_call: TRBJ2-3
cdr3_nt: TGTGCCAGCAGCCGGCGGGGAGAGGGTACGCAGTATTTT
cdr3_aa: CASSRRGEGTQYF

v_call: TRBV4-3
clone_size: .
d_call: .
j_call: TRBJ2-3
cdr3_nt: TGCGCCAGCAGCCAAGATAGTATAGGGAGTGGCACGCAGTATTTT
cdr3_aa: CASSQDSIGSGTQYF

v_call: TRBV19
clone_size: .
d_call: .
j_call: TRBJ2-1
cdr3_nt: TGTGCCAGTAGTATAAGTGAGGCTTACAATGAGCAGTTCTTC
cdr3_aa: CASSISEAYNEQFF

v_call: TRBV5-8
clone_size: .
d_call: .
j_call: TRBJ1-5
cdr3_nt: TGTGCCAGCAGCTTGGGAGGAGCTGTTCGTAATCAGCCCCAGCATTTT
cdr3_aa: CASSLGGAVRNQPQHF

v_call: TRBV5-4
clone_size: .
d_call: .
j_call: TRBJ1-2
cdr3_nt: TGTGCCAGCAGCTTGGAGACTCGGGTCGGCTACACCTTC
cdr3_aa: CASSLETRVGYTF

v_call: TRBV5-4
clone_size: .
d_call: .
j_call: TRBJ1-1
cdr3_nt: TGTGCCAGCAGCTTCACGTCGTACACTGAAGCTTTCTTT
cdr3_aa: CASSFTSYTEAFF

v_call: TRBV7-9
clone_size: .
d_call: .
j_call: TRBJ2-7
cdr3_nt: TGTGCCAGCAGCTTAATCCTGAGATACGAGCAGTACTTC
cdr3_aa: CASSLILRYEQYF

v_call: TRBV5-1
clone_size: .
d_call: TRBD1
j_call: TRBJ2-7
cdr3_nt: TGCGCCAGCAGCTGGTCGGGACAGAGCTACGAGCAGTACTTC
cdr3_aa: CASSWSGQSYEQYF

v_call: TRBV25-1
clone_size: .
d_call: .
j_call: TRBJ2-7
cdr3_nt: TGTGCCAGCAGTGGAGGGACAAACCTTTACGAGCAGTACTTC
cdr3_aa: CASSGGTNLYEQYF

v_call: TRBV9
clone_size: .
d_call: TRBD2
j_call: TRBJ2-7
cdr3_nt: TGTGCCAGCAGCGCCGGACTAGCGGCAAAGGCCTCCCCCTACGAGCAGTACTTC
cdr3_aa: CASSAGLAAKASPYEQYF

v_call: TRBV9
clone_size: .
d_call: .
j_call: TRBJ2-3
cdr3_nt: TGTGCCAGCAGCGTATCGACCTTGAGGGGGGTTAGCACAGATACGCAGTATTTT
cdr3_aa: CASSVSTLRGVSTDTQYF

v_call: TRBV6-5
clone_size: .
d_call: .
j_call: TRBJ2-7
cdr3_nt: TGTGCCAGCAGTTACCAGGGGACTACCTACGAGCAGTACTTC
cdr3_aa: CASSYQGTTYEQYF

v_call: TRBV7-7
clone_size: .
d_call: TRBD2
j_call: TRBJ2-1
cdr3_nt: TGTGCTAGCAGCTTAGGGAGCGGGAGGGGGATTGGTAATGAGCAGTTCTTC
cdr3_aa: CASSLGSGRGIGNEQFF

v_call: TRBV28
clone_size: .
d_call: .
j_call: TRBJ2-7
cdr3_nt: TGTGCCAGCAGTTTGCGGTCGGGAACTCCCTACGAGCAGTACTTC
cdr3_aa: CASSLRSGTPYEQYF

v_call: TRBV28
clone_size: .
d_call: TRBD1
j_call: TRBJ2-1
cdr3_nt: TGTGCCAGCAGTCCCCTTTCTCAGGGGGCGCGTTACAATGAGCAGTTCTTC
cdr3_aa: CASSPLSQGARYNEQFF

v_call: TRBV9
clone_size: .
d_call: .
j_call: TRBJ2-2
cdr3_nt: TGTGCCAGCAGCGTAGGGGGCACCGGGGAGCTGTTTTTT
cdr3_aa: CASSVGGTGELFF

v_call: TRBV7-2
clone_size: .
d_call: .
j_call: TRBJ2-7
cdr3_nt: TGTGCCAGCAGCCTTATCGTGGACTCTCCCTACGAGCAGTACTTC
cdr3_aa: CASSLIVDSPYEQYF

v_call: TRBV9
clone_size: .
d_call: TRBD1
j_call: TRBJ2-7
cdr3_nt: TGTGCCAGCAGCTTCCGGACAGGAGTCGACGAGCAGTACTTC
cdr3_aa: CASSFRTGVDEQYF

v_call: TRBV4-3
clone_size: .
d_call: .
j_call: TRBJ2-3
cdr3_nt: TGCGCCAGCAGCCATACCCACACCGGGAGCACAGATACGCAGTATTTT
cdr3_aa: CASSHTHTGSTDTQYF

v_call: TRBV14
clone_size: .
d_call: .
j_call: TRBJ2-7
cdr3_nt: TGTGCCAGCAGCCAAGATCTTATCGGGGACGAGCAGTACTTC
cdr3_aa: CASSQDLIGDEQYF

v_call: TRBV6-6
clone_size: .
d_call: .
j_call: TRBJ1-2
cdr3_nt: TGTGCCAGCAGTTACTCATCCACCTATGGCTACACCTTC
cdr3_aa: CASSYSSTYGYTF

v_call: TRBV10-3
clone_size: once
d_call: .
j_call: TRBJ2-5
cdr3_nt: TGTGCCATCAAAGGGTCTCTAGGGGAGACCCAGTACTTC
cdr3_aa: CAIKGSLGETQYF

v_call: TRBV19
clone_size: .
d_call: .
j_call: TRBJ1-4
cdr3_nt: TGTGCCAGTAGTATAGACGGCGGGGAAAAACTGTTTTTT
cdr3_aa: CASSIDGGEKLFF

v_call: TRBV7-9
clone_size: .
d_call: .
j_call: TRBJ2-7
cdr3_nt: TGTGCCAGCAGCTTAATCGATGGGCAGCGGCCCCCCTACGAGCAGTACTTC
cdr3_aa: CASSLIDGQRPPYEQYF

v_call: TRBV27
clone_size: once
d_call: TRBD2
j_call: TRBJ2-5
cdr3_nt: TGTGCCAGCAGTCCCGACCCGGGACTAGCGGGAGGGCTGATTTGGGAGCAGTACTTC
cdr3_aa: CASSPDPGLAGGLIWEQYF

v_call: TRBV9
clone_size: .
d_call: TRBD2
j_call: TRBJ2-1
cdr3_nt: TGTGCCAGTTCACCAAGGGGGACTAGCGCCTACAATGAGCAGTTCTTC
cdr3_aa: CASSPRGTSAYNEQFF

v_call: TRBV4-1
clone_size: few
d_call: TRBD2
j_call: TRBJ2-7
cdr3_nt: TGCGCCAGCAGCCAAGGGGCGCTAGCGGGAGTGGTCGAGCAGTACTTC
cdr3_aa: CASSQGALAGVVEQYF

v_call: TRBV9
clone_size: .
d_call: .
j_call: TRBJ2-5
cdr3_nt: TGTGCCAGCAGCCCGACTCACCGGGACTGGGAACAAGAGACCCAGTACTTC
cdr3_aa: CASSPTHRDWEQETQYF

v_call: TRBV9
clone_size: .
d_call: .
j_call: TRBJ2-6
cdr3_nt: TGTGCCAGCAGCCCCGGGACACTTGGGGCCAACGTCCTGACTTTC
cdr3_aa: CASSPGTLGANVLTF

v_call: TRBV15
clone_size: .
d_call: .
j_call: TRBJ1-2
cdr3_nt: TGTGCCACCAGCAGAGATCAAGTGGGGTCAGGTGGCTACACCTTC
cdr3_aa: CATSRDQVGSGGYTF

v_call: TRBV27
clone_size: once
d_call: .
j_call: TRBJ2-1
cdr3_nt: TGTGCCAGCAGTTTCAGTAGGGGTGGCAACAATGAGCAGTTCTTC
cdr3_aa: CASSFSRGGNNEQFF

v_call: TRBV7-2
clone_size: .
d_call: TRBD1
j_call: TRBJ1-4
cdr3_nt: TGTGCCAGCAGCCCGGGACAGGGTTTTGAAAAACTGTTTTTT
cdr3_aa: CASSPGQGFEKLFF

v_call: TRBV5-5
clone_size: .
d_call: .
j_call: TRBJ1-3
cdr3_nt: TGTGCCAGCAGCTTGAGGGCCCACTCTGGAAACACCATATATTTT
cdr3_aa: CASSLRAHSGNTIYF

v_call: TRBV11-3
clone_size: once
d_call: .
j_call: TRBJ2-2
cdr3_nt: TGTGCCAGCAGCTTACCGCCAGGGGCCGGGGGTGGCGGGGAGCTGTTTTTT
cdr3_aa: CASSLPPGAGGGGELFF

v_call: TRBV5-6
clone_size: few
d_call: .
j_call: TRBJ2-3
cdr3_nt: TGTGCCAGCAGCTTGTACCAGGGGTGGGGAACAGATACGCAGTATTTT
cdr3_aa: CASSLYQGWGTDTQYF

v_call: TRBV7-8
clone_size: .
d_call: .
j_call: TRBJ1-5
cdr3_nt: TGTGCCAGCAGCTTCCACCGAAGTGGCAGAGGAAACAATCAGCCCCAGCATTTT
cdr3_aa: CASSFHRSGRGNNQPQHF

v_call: TRBV5-6
clone_size: .
d_call: .
j_call: TRBJ1-3
cdr3_nt: TGTGCCAGCAGCTTGGGAGGCTACCTAGCTGGAAACACCATATATTTT
cdr3_aa: CASSLGGYLAGNTIYF

v_call: TRBV28
clone_size: few
d_call: TRBD2
j_call: TRBJ2-3
cdr3_nt: TGTGCCAGCAGTTTCCACCGCTTAGGACTAGTACTCACAGATACGCAGTATTTT
cdr3_aa: CASSFHRLGLVLTDTQYF

v_call: TRBV5-1
clone_size: .
d_call: .
j_call: TRBJ2-7
cdr3_nt: TGCGCCAGCAGCTTGGTCCCGTCGGCTAGCTCCTACGAGCAGTACTTC
cdr3_aa: CASSLVPSASSYEQYF

v_call: TRBV4-1
clone_size: .
d_call: .
j_call: TRBJ2-1
cdr3_nt: TGCGCCAGCAGCCAAGCGGAGGGATCCTACAATGAGCAGTTCTTC
cdr3_aa: CASSQAEGSYNEQFF

v_call: TRBV6-5
clone_size: .
d_call: .
j_call: TRBJ2-5
cdr3_nt: TGTGCCAGCAGTCGCGAAGAGACCCAGTACTTC
cdr3_aa: CASSREETQYF

v_call: TRBV28
clone_size: .
d_call: .
j_call: TRBJ2-7
cdr3_nt: TGTGCCAGCAGTTTCTCGACAGGATACGAGCAGTACTTC
cdr3_aa: CASSFSTGYEQYF

v_call: TRBV29-1
clone_size: .
d_call: .
j_call: TRBJ2-7
cdr3_nt: TGCAGCGTTTTCGGCTCCTACGAGCAGTACTTC
cdr3_aa: CSVFGSYEQYF

v_call: TRBV6-6
clone_size: .
d_call: TRBD1
j_call: TRBJ2-7
cdr3_nt: TGTGCCAGCAGTCCCCCGGACAGGGGCTCCTACGAGCAGTACTTC
cdr3_aa: CASSPPDRGSYEQYF